This T cell receptor beta chain was recorded in a study of OX40 agonist ivuxolimab in advanced cancers. Study-wide background: Subjects had a mean age of roughly 57 years, with a range of 23 to 79; about 83% were male. Partial responses, seen in three patients, involved one hepatocellular carcinoma and two cutaneous melanomas. Study-wide results and caveats: More expanded clones were found, on average, in CD8+ than in CD4+ T cells.

Using immunoSEQ multiplex PCR, the repertoire was profiled, and TCRdb retains in-frame clones only, with some absent. The sample consists of approximately 73,000 clones, roughly 87% of them appearing once. With regard to this clone: The antigen is not known.

This CDR3 contains 15 residues. V lost 3 bases and J lost 3, with 11 bases in between. CDR1 is LNHDA, CDR2 SQIVND, per germline (reference sequence). The investigators sampled blood at baseline, at cycle 4 day 1, and at cycle 7 day 1. Sequenced material: CD4+ or CD8+ T cells sorted from blood, taken in a trial of the OX40 agonist ivuxolimab. This chain links TRBV19 with TRBJ2-2; D is possibly TRBD1 or TRBD2 (5 bases each). The sequence came from an adult with an advanced solid tumor such as melanoma, head and neck, liver or kidney cancer. The CDR3 sequence is CASSIGDEHTGELFF. The CDR3 bases are TGTGCCAGTAGTATTGGGGACGAACACACCGGGGAGCTGTTTTTT.